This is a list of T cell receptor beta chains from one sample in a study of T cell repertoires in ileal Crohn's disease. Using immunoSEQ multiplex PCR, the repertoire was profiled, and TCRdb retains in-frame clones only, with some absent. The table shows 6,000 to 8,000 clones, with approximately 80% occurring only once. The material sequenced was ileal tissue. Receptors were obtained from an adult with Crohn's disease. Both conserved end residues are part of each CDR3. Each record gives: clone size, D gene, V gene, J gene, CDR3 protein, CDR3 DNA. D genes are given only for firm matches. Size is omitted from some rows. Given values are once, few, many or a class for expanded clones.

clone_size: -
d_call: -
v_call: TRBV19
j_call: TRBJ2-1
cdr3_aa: CASSDRPGYGEQFF
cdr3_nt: TGTGCCAGTAGCGACCGCCCGGGGTACGGCGAGCAGTTCTTC

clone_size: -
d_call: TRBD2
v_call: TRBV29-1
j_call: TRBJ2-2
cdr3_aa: CSGKRTSGKVGELFF
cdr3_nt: TGCAGCGGGAAACGGACTAGCGGGAAGGTCGGGGAGCTGTTTTTT

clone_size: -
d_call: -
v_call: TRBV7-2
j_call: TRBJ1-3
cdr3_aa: CASSFVGRRGGNTIYF
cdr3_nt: TGTGCCAGCAGCTTCGTCGGCCGGCGAGGAGGAAACACCATATATTTT

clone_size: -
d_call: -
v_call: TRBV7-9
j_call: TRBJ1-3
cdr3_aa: CASSSTETSGNTIYF
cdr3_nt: TGTGCCAGCAGCTCAACAGAGACCTCTGGAAACACCATATATTTT

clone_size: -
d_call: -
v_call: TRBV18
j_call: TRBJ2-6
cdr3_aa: CASSPYSSGANVLTF
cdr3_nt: TGTGCCAGCTCACCTTATAGCTCTGGGGCCAACGTCCTGACTTTC

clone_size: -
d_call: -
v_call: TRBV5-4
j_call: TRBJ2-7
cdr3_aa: CATAGRGISYEQYF
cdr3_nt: TGTGCCACCGCGGGTCGGGGAATCTCCTACGAGCAGTACTTC

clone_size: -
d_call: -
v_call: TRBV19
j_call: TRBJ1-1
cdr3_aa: CASSPRASEAFF
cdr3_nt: TGTGCCAGTAGTCCCAGGGCCTCTGAAGCTTTCTTT

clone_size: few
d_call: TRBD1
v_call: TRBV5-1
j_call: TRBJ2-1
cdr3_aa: CASSVGQAYNEQFF
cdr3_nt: TGCGCCAGCAGCGTAGGACAGGCCTACAATGAGCAGTTCTTC

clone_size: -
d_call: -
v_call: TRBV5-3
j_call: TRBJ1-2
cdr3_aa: CARKLVMVRKTYGYTF
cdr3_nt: TGTGCCAGAAAACTAGTAATGGTGAGAAAGACCTATGGCTACACCTTC

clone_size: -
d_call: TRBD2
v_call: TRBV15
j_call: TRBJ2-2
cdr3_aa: CATSRRAGGGTGELFF
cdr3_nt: TGTGCCACCAGCCGACGCGCGGGGGGAGGTACCGGGGAGCTGTTTTTT

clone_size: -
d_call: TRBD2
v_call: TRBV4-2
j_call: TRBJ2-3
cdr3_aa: CASSRGTSESTDTQYF
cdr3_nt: TGTGCCAGCAGCCGCGGGACTAGCGAATCCACAGATACGCAGTATTTT

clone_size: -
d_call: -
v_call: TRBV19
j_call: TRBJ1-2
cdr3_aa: CASRTPSGYGYTF
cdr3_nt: TGTGCCAGTCGGACCCCCAGCGGCTATGGCTACACCTTC

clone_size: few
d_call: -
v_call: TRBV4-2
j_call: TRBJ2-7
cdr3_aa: CASSPQLGGTASNEQYF
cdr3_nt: TGTGCCAGCAGCCCCCAACTGGGCGGGACTGCTTCGAACGAGCAGTACTTC

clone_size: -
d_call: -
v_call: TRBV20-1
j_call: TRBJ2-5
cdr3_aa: CSARSSVTQYF
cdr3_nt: TGCAGTGCTAGAAGTAGTGTGACCCAGTACTTC

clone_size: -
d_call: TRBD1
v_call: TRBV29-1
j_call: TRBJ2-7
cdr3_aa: CSARDSYEQYF
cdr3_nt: TGCAGCGCCCGGGACAGCTACGAGCAGTACTTC

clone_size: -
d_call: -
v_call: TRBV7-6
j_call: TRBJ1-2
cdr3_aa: CASSSGGLFGYTF
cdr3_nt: TGTGCCAGCAGTTCGGGGGGGCTGTTTGGCTACACCTTC

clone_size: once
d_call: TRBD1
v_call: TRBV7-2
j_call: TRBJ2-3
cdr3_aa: CASSLFQGADTQYF
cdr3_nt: TGTGCCAGCAGCTTGTTTCAGGGGGCAGATACGCAGTATTTT

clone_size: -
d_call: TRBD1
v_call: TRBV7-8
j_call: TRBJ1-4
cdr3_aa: CASSSRDRGRKLFF
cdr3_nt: TGTGCCAGCAGCTCCCGGGACAGGGGGCGAAAACTGTTTTTT

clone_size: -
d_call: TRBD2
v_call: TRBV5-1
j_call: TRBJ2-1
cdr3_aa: CASSLGLAGGRGPYNEQFF
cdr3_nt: TGCGCCAGCAGCTTGGGACTAGCGGGGGGGCGGGGCCCCTACAATGAGCAGTTCTTC

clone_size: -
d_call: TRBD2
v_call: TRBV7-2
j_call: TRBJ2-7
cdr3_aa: CASSLAGGSYEQYF
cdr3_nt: TGTGCCAGCAGCTTAGCGGGAGGGTCCTACGAGCAGTACTTC

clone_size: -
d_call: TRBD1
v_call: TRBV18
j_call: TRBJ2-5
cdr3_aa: CASSPGQQETQYF
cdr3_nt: TGTGCCAGCTCACCGGGACAGCAAGAGACCCAGTACTTC

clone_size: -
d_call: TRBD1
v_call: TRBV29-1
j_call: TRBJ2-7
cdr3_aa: CSVGTGGIEQYF
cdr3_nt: TGCAGCGTGGGGACAGGGGGCATCGAGCAGTACTTC

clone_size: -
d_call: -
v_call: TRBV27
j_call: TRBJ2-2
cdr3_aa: CASSSSWAPAGELFF
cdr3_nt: TGTGCCAGCAGTTCGAGTTGGGCGCCGGCCGGGGAGCTGTTTTTT

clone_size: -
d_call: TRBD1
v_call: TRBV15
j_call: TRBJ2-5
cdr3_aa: CATSRDRGQETQYF
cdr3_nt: TGTGCCACCAGCAGAGATAGGGGGCAGGAGACCCAGTACTTC

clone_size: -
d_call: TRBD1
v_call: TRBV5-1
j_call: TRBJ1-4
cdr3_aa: CASSLAGTGGEKLFF
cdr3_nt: TGCGCCAGCAGCTTGGCCGGGACAGGTGGTGAAAAACTGTTTTTT

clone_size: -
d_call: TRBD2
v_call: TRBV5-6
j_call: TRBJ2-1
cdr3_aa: CASSVPTSGYNEQFF
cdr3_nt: TGTGCCAGCAGCGTGCCGACTAGCGGGTACAATGAGCAGTTCTTC

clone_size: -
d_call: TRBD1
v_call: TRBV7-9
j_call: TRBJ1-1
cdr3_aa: CASSVSRGSNTEAFF
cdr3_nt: TGTGCCAGCAGCGTCAGCAGGGGGTCGAACACTGAAGCTTTCTTT

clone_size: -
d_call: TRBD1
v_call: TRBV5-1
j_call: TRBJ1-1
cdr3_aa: CASSSGTGEEAFF
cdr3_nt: TGCGCCAGCAGCTCCGGGACAGGGGAAGAAGCTTTCTTT

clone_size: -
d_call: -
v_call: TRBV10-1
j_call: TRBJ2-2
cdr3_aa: CASSESGNTGELFF
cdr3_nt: TGCGCCAGCAGTGAGAGCGGGAACACCGGGGAGCTGTTTTTT

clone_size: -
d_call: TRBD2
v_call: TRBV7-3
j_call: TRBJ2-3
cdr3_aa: CASSPGTSSQTDTQYF
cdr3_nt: TGTGCCAGCAGCCCTGGGACTAGCTCCCAGACAGATACGCAGTATTTT

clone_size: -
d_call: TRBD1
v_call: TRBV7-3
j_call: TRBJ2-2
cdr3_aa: CASTKRQGETGELFF
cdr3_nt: TGTGCCAGCACAAAGAGACAGGGGGAAACCGGGGAGCTGTTTTTT

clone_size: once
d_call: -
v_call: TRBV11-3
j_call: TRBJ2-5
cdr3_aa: CASTPRGGETQYF
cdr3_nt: TGTGCCAGCACACCTCGGGGTGGGGAGACCCAGTACTTC

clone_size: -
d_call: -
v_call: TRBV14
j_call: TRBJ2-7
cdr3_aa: CASSRSSYEQYF
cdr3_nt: TGTGCCAGCAGCCGGAGCTCCTACGAGCAGTACTTC

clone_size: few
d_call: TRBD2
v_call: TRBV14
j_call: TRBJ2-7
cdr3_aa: CASSQGLAGPYEQYF
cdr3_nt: TGTGCCAGCAGCCAAGGACTAGCGGGGCCCTACGAGCAGTACTTC

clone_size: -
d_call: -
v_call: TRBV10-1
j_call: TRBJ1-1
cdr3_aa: CASSESAVSEAFF
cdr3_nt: TGCGCCAGCAGTGAGTCGGCGGTATCTGAAGCTTTCTTT

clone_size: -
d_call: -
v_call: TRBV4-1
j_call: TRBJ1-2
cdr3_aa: CASSQRGGDGYTF
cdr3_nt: TGCGCCAGCAGCCAGCGTGGGGGGGATGGCTACACCTTC

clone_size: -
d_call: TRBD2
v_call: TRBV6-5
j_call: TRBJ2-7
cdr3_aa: CASSYSGLAGGYEQYF
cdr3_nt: TGTGCCAGCAGTTACTCGGGACTAGCGGGAGGTTACGAGCAGTACTTC

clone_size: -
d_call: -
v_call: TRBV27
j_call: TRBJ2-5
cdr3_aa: CASSGGGAGETQYF
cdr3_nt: TGTGCCAGCAGTGGTGGGGGGGCAGGAGAGACCCAGTACTTC

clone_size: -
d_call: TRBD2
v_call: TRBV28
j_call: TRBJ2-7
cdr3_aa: CASSPLTSGRGEQYF
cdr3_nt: TGTGCCAGCAGCCCTCTTACTAGCGGGAGGGGGGAGCAGTACTTC

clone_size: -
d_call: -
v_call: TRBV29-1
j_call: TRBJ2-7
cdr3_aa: CSVVAGSSYEQYF
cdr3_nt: TGCAGCGTTGTGGCAGGCAGCTCCTACGAGCAGTACTTC

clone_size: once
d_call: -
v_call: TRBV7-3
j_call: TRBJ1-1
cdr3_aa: CASSLTGNTEAFF
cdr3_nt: TGTGCCAGCAGCTTAACCGGTAACACTGAAGCTTTCTTT

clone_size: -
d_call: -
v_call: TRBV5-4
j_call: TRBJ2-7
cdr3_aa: CASSQPSASYEQYF
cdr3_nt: TGTGCCAGCAGCCAACCGTCCGCGTCCTACGAGCAGTACTTC

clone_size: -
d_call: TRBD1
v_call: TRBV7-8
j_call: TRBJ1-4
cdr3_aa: CASSHRDRGEKLFF
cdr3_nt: TGTGCCAGCAGCCACCGGGACAGGGGCGAAAAACTGTTTTTT

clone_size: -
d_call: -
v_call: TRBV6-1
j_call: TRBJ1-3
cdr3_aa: CASSEDGLSGNTIYF
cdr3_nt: TGTGCCAGCAGTGAGGACGGACTCTCTGGAAACACCATATATTTT

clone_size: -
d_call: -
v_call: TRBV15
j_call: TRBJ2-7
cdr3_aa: CATSRNYGTSYEQYF
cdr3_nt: TGTGCCACCAGCAGAAACTACGGGACATCTTACGAGCAGTACTTC

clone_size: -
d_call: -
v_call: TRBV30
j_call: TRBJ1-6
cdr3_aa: CAWSSEIAYNSPLHF
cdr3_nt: TGTGCCTGGAGTAGCGAGATAGCCTATAATTCACCCCTCCACTTT